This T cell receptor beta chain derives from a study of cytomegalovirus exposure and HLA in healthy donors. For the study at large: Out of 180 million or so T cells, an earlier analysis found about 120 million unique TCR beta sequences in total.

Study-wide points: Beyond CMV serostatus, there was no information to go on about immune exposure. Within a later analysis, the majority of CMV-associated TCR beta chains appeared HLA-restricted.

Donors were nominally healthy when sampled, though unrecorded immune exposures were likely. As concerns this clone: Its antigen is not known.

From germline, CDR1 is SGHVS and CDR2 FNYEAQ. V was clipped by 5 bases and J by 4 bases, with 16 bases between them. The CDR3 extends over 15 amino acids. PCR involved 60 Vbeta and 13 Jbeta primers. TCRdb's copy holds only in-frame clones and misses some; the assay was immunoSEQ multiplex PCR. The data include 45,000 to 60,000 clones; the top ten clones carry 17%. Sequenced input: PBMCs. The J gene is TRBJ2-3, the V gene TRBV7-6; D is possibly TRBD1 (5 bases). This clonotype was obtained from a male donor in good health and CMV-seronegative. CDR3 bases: TGTGCCAGCAGCGAGGACACGCTGACGGCAGATACGCAGTATTTT. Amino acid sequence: CASSEDTLTADTQYF.